This TCR beta chain was recorded in a study of cytotoxic CD8 clonotypes in ibrutinib-treated CLL. Across the study: Response was recorded as partial in approximately 25 patients and complete in 2; at median 68 months, roughly 14 remained remitted and about twelve had progressed. The study recorded mean values of almost 260,000 productive templates and 94,082 productive rearrangements per sample.

Target depth was 1 in 200,000 to 1 in 1 million T cells, about 10x per clonotype. The table came from immunoSEQ multiplex PCR; TCRdb's copy has only in-frame clones and leaves some out. The data contain 200,000 to 250,000 clones, 79% of them singletons. With cryopreserved PBMCs as the source, roughly 2 micrograms of genomic DNA went to TCR beta libraries. V lost 3 bases to trimming and J lost 8 bases, with 14 bases between them. From germline, CDR1 is SGHRS and CDR2 YFSETQ. The CDR3 covers 14 residues. This chain joins TRBV5-1 and TRBJ1-4; D gene unclear. The source material was PBMCs, sampled after 12 months of ibrutinib treatment. This receptor was taken from a human donor with chronic lymphocytic leukemia. Here the CDR3 reads CASSSGGLREKLFF. CDR3 in DNA: TGCGCCAGCAGCTCCGGAGGGCTTCGGGAAAAACTGTTTTTT.